One and the same sample provided the 13 T cell receptor beta chains below, sequenced in a study of T cells in Graves' hyperthyroidism and ophthalmopathy. The TCR beta CDR3 regions underwent amplification using RNA transcripts as the source. The HTBI primer set was used in a first-round RT-PCR of the TCR CDR3. TCRdb analysed the multiplex PCR reads with MiXCR anew, one entry per CDR3 protein. The table includes hundreds of thousands of distinct CDR3 sequences, about a sixth detected once. Sample: blood. The receptor source for this set is a woman younger than 30 with Graves' ophthalmopathy.

This clonotype came up a few times. A much larger clonotype is one base distant, so this may be a read error. The rearrangement joins TRBV11-2 to TRBJ1-1; perhaps TRBD1 as D (6 bases). Per germline, CDR1 SGHAT and CDR2 FQNNGV. The CDR3 spans 20 residues. The CDR3 sequence: CAGSLDLVRGARIVNTEAFF. Written as DNA, the CDR3 is TGTGCCGGCAGCTTAGATTTGGTTCGGGGGGCGAGGATCGTGAACACTGAAGCTTTCTTT.

The chain combines TRBV28 with TRBJ2-1, with TRBD1 as a possible D gene (6 bases). Trimming cost V 4 bases and J 8 bases, with 15 bases left between them. The CDR3 length is 14 residues. The germline V gene has CDR1 MDHEN and CDR2 SYDVKM. The CDR3 DNA follows: TGTGCCAGCAGTTGGGACACCCGAAGGGATGAGCAGTTCTTC. It yields the protein CASSWDTRRDEQFF.

This clonotype was counted many times. V usage is TRBV7-3 and J usage is TRBJ1-1, with TRBD1 matching over 7 bases. CDR1 SGHTA and CDR2 FQGTGA come from the germline V gene. The CDR3 consists of 15 residues. The junction had 10 bases not matched to a gene; V was cut back by 5 bases and J by 4 bases. CDR3 region: CASSPSGRGGTEAFF. The CDR3, as DNA: TGTGCCAGCAGCCCCTCGGGCAGGGGGGGCACTGAAGCTTTCTTT.

V usage is TRBV7-3 and J usage is TRBJ2-1; TRBD2 aligns across 12 bases. In germline, CDR1 is SGHTA, CDR2 FQGTGA. The V gene end was trimmed by 5 bases and the J gene end by 3 bases; junction bases not matched to a gene: 14. This CDR3 has 19 residues. CDR3 sequence (DNA): TGTGCCAGCAGCCTTCACGCTAGCGGGGGGGCCTCAGTCTACAATGAGCAGTTCTTC. This sequence encodes CASSLHASGGASVYNEQFF.

In its sample, this clonotype was seen many times. The chain is built from TRBV7-2 and TRBJ2-7, with D possibly matching TRBD2 (6 bases). The V gene's germline CDR1 is SGHTA and CDR2 FQGNSA. V was clipped by 5 bases and J by 7 bases, with 15 bases between them. This CDR3 is 13 amino acids long. The CDR3 spells CASSPASGREQYF. Written as DNA, the CDR3 is TGTGCCAGCAGCCCCGCGTCTGGGAGGGAGCAGTACTTC.

The table lists this clonotype with many counts. The V call is TRBV27, the J call TRBJ2-1, with D perhaps TRBD1 (6 bases). The CDR3 sequence is 15 residues long. V was pared by 1 base and J by 3 bases, with 10 bases between. Germline CDR1 MNHEY, CDR2 SMNVEV (reference sequence). Here the CDR3 reads CASSLYRDGYNEQFF. DNA for the CDR3: TGTGCCAGCAGTTTATACAGGGATGGCTACAATGAGCAGTTCTTC.

A word on this clonotype: One base away lies a much larger clone, so this may be a sequencing read error. The chain couples TRBV29-1 to TRBJ2-1; no clear D. The CDR3 contains 16 residues. CDR1 SQVTM and CDR2 ANQGSEA come from the germline V gene. V dropped 1 base and J dropped 0 bases, with 13 bases sitting between them. DNA for the CDR3: TGCAGCGTTGAAGGTCACCTCCATAGCTCCTACAATGAGCAGTTCTTC. Amino acids: CSVEGHLHSSYNEQFF.

As concerns this clonotype: A junction boundary mismatches the germline segment, possibly from a read error. V gene TRBV7-6 combines with J gene TRBJ2-4; 9 bases line up with TRBD1. Germline lookup yields CDR1 SGHVS and CDR2 FNYEAQ. The CDR3 sequence is 17 residues long. CDR3 residues: CASSSTGGNGAKNIRYF. The CDR3 DNA follows: TGTGCCAGCAGCTCCACAGGGGGCAATGGGGCCAAAAACATTCGGTACTTC.

There are many counts of this clonotype. V usage is TRBV12-3 or TRBV12-4 and J usage is TRBJ2-1; 11 nucleotides match TRBD2. The junction had 5 bases not matched to a gene; V was cut back by 6 bases and J by 4 bases. The CDR3 is 15 residues long. CDR3 sequence (DNA): TGTGCCAGCAGAGCTAGCGGGGGGCCTTACAATGAGCAGTTCTTC. This gives the protein CASRASGGPYNEQFF.

The sample holds many counts of this clonotype. The rearrangement links TRBV12-3 or TRBV12-4 to TRBJ2-7; TRBD1 might be the D (5 bases). V was trimmed by 6 bases and J by 3 bases, leaving 12 bases between them. The CDR3 totals 13 residues. CDR3 nucleotides: TGTGCCAGCAGGCCTCAGGGAAACTACGAGCAGTACTTC. It specifies CASRPQGNYEQYF.

This clonotype was seen only a few times. The chain has TRBV3-1 and TRBJ1-2; no clear D gene. V was cut by 6 bases and J by 2 bases, with 22 bases left in between. The CDR3 totals 17 residues. CDR1 is LGHDT, CDR2 YNNKEL, per germline (reference sequence). CDR3 region: CASSLSPLFLSNYGYTF. The CDR3 DNA reads as TGTGCCAGCAGTTTATCTCCGCTCTTCCTCTCAAACTATGGCTACACCTTC.

V is TRBV29-1 and J is TRBJ2-3, with TRBD2 matching 10 bases. The CDR3 is 15 residues long. V was pared by 7 bases and J by 8 bases, with 15 bases of the junction left unmatched. Germline V gene data show CDR1 as SQVTM and CDR2 as ANQGSEA. CDR3 protein: CSATESSGRIGTQYF. CDR3 in DNA: TGCAGCGCTACCGAAAGTAGCGGGAGGATAGGTACGCAGTATTTT.

This chain links TRBV5-1 with TRBJ1-2; the match to TRBD1 covers 7 bases. This CDR3 is 14 amino acids long. Looked up from germline, CDR1 is SGHRS and CDR2 is YFSETQ. Trimming at V came to 4 bases and at J to 6 bases, leaving 9 bases not matched to a gene. The CDR3 sequence is CASSSRQGSNGYTF. As DNA, the CDR3 is TGCGCCAGCAGCAGCCGACAGGGCAGCAATGGCTACACCTTC.